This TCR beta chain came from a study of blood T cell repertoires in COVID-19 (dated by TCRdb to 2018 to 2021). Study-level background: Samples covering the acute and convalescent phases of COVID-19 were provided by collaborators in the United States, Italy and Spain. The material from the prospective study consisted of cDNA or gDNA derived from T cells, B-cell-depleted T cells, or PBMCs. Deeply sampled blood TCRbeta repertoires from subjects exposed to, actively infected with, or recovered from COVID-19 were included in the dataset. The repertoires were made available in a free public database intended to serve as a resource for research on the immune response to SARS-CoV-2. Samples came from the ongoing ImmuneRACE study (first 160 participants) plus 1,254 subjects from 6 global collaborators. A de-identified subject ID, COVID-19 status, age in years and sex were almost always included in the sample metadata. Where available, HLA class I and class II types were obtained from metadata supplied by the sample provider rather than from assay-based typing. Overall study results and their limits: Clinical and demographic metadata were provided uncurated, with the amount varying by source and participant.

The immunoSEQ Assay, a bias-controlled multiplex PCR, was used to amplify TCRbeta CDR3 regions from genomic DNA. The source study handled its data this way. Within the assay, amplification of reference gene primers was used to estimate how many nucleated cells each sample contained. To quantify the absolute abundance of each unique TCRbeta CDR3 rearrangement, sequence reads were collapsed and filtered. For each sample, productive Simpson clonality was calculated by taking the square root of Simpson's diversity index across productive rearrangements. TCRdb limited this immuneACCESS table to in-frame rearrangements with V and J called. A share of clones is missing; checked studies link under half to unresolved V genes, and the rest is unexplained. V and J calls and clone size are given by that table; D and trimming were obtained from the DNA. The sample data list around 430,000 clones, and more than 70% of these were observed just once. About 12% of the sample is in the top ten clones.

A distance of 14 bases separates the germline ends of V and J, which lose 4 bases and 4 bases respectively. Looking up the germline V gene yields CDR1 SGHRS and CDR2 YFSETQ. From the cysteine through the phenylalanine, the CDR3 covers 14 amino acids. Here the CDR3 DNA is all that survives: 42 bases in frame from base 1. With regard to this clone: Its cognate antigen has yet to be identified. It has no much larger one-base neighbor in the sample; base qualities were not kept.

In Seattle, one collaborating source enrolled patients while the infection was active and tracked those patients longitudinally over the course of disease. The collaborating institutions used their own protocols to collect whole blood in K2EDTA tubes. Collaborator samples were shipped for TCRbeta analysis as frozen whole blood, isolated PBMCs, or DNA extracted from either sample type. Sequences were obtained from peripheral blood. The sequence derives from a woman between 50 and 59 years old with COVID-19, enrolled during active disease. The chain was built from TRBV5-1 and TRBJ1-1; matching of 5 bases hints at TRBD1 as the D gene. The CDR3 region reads CASSHYRGGTEAFF. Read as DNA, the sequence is TGCGCCAGCAGCCACTATCGGGGGGGCACTGAAGCTTTCTTT.